The 12 T cell receptor beta chains below come from one sample, sequenced in a study of cytomegalovirus exposure and HLA in healthy donors. Use of 60 Vbeta and 13 Jbeta primers characterized the PCR. Libraries were prepared by immunoSEQ multiplex PCR; TCRdb keeps only in-frame clonotypes and omits some of them. This sample yields under 150,000 clones, of which about three fifths are seen a single time; 9% to 10% belongs to the top ten. Sequencing used PBMCs. The receptors derive from a man aged 35-49 years in good health and CMV-seropositive.

The chain couples TRBV21-1 to TRBJ2-7; no check of the table's D call, TRBD2, against the DNA was made. TRBV21-1 is deemed a pseudogene. The CDR3 is made up of 17 amino acids. DNA of the CDR3: TGTGCCAGCAGCAAAATTGTGGGAGGGCCGGCATTCTACGAGCAGTACTTC. Amino acids: CASSKIVGGPAFYEQYF.

V is TRBV5-1 and J is TRBJ2-2; D might be TRBD2 (6 bases). Trimming cost V 4 bases and J 6 bases, with 13 bases left between them. The germline V gene has CDR1 SGHRS and CDR2 YFSETQ. CDR3 length: 14 amino acids. CDR3 sequence (DNA): TGCGCCAGCAGCCGGGCTACGGGGGCCGGGGAGCTGTTTTTT. It is translated as CASSRATGAGELFF.

This clone was seen a handful of times. The chain combines TRBV19 with TRBJ2-2, with no clear D. The CDR3 has 12 residues. Germline V gene data show CDR1 as LNHDA and CDR2 as SQIVND (reference sequence). V lost 2 bases, J lost 7 bases, and 5 bases lay in between. The DNA for the CDR3 is TGTGCCAGTAGTATAATAATCGGGGAGCTGTTTTTT. Protein sequence: CASSIIIGELFF.

The genes are TRBV7-3 and TRBJ2-2, with 9 bases lining up with TRBD2. V trimming: 9 bases; J trimming: 0 bases; junction bases outside the gene matches: 5. The CDR3 runs to 15 residues. Germline CDR1 and CDR2: SGHTA and FQGTGA. CDR3 nucleotide sequence: TGTGCCAGTAGAAGCGGGGGGACGAACACCGGGGAGCTGTTTTTT. This codes for CASRSGGTNTGELFF.

The chain links TRBV7-2 to TRBJ2-5; no clear D. V was cut by 5 bases and J by 1 base, with 11 bases left in between. CDR1 and CDR2 from the germline V gene are SGHTA and FQGNSA. This CDR3 is built from 14 residues. CDR3 coding DNA: TGTGCCAGCAGCCGAGTCAGAGGCCAAGAGACCCAGTACTTC. Translated: CASSRVRGQETQYF.

The gene calls are TRBV19 and TRBJ2-1; D is possibly TRBD2 (6 bases). Between the trimmed V and J ends, which lost 10 bases and 0 bases, there was a span of 13 bases. CDR1 and CDR2 from the germline V gene are LNHDA and SQIVND (reference sequence). The CDR3 spans 14 residues. The CDR3 bases are TGTGCCACCCGGGCGGGGAGCTCCTACAATGAGCAGTTCTTC. Protein: CATRAGSSYNEQFF. Full variable domain (outside the CDR3, taken from reference TRBV19 and TRBJ2-1): DGGITQSPKYLFRKEGQNVTLSCEQNLNHDAMYWYRQDPGQGLRLIYYSQIVNDFQKGDIAEGYSVSREKKESFPLTVTSAQKNPTAFYLCATRAGSSYNEQFFGPGTRLTVL.

This sequence joins TRBV18 and TRBJ2-7, with D tentatively TRBD1 (6 bases). This CDR3 comprises 13 residues. CDR1 KGHSH and CDR2 LQKENI come from the germline V gene. Trimming shortened V by 1 base and J by 2 bases, and 6 bases separated the two germline ends. CDR3 DNA sequence: TGTGCCAGCTCACCACGACAGGCCTACGAGCAGTACTTC. It specifies CASSPRQAYEQYF.

V and J are TRBV4-1 and TRBJ2-2; D might be TRBD1 (6 bases). The CDR3 runs 13 residues. With 2 bases removed from V and 6 bases from J, the gap between germline ends came to 7 bases. Germline V lookup: CDR1 MGHRA, CDR2 YSYEKL. The CDR3 bases are TGCGCCAGCAGCCAACCAGGGGCCGGGGAGCTGTTTTTT. This gives the protein CASSQPGAGELFF.

Here the CDR3 reads CASSEQERETQYF. The DNA for the CDR3 is TGTGCCAGCAGTGAACAGGAAAGAGAGACCCAGTACTTC. The chain combines TRBV6-1 with TRBJ2-5; D is ambiguous. Deletions cut 2 bases from V and 4 bases from J, with 8 bases between. The CDR3 covers 13 residues. Germline CDR1 and CDR2: MNHNS and SASEGT.

This clone was observed a few times. V is TRBV7-3 and J is TRBJ2-3; 10 bases are shared with TRBD2. Losses at the gene ends were 0 bases for V and 5 bases for J; bases not matched to a gene: 8. CDR1 is SGHTA, CDR2 FQGTGA, per germline. The CDR3 is 17 amino acids. Here the CDR3 reads CASSLTFGSGGKDTQYF. The DNA for the CDR3 is TGTGCCAGCAGCTTAACATTTGGTAGCGGGGGGAAAGATACGCAGTATTTT.

V gene TRBV7-3 combines with J gene TRBJ1-1; TRBD1 agrees at 8 bases. CDR3 size: 15 residues. Germline V lookup: CDR1 SGHTA, CDR2 FQGTGA. Losses at the gene ends were 3 bases for V and 4 bases for J; bases not matched to a gene: 7. CDR3 in DNA: TGTGCCAGCAGCTTCTACCCAGGGGGCGCCACTGAAGCTTTCTTT. It translates to CASSFYPGGATEAFF.

This clone was seen more than once but under ten times. The chain employs TRBV27 and TRBJ2-3; 10 positions match TRBD2. The CDR3 sequence is 17 residues long. Germline CDR1 MNHEY, CDR2 SMNVEV (reference sequence). V was pared by 5 bases and J by 2 bases, with 10 bases of the junction left unmatched. CDR3 coding DNA: TGTGCCAGCAGTCCCCTTAAAGCGGGAGGGTTCACAGATACGCAGTATTTT. Its protein product is CASSPLKAGGFTDTQYF.